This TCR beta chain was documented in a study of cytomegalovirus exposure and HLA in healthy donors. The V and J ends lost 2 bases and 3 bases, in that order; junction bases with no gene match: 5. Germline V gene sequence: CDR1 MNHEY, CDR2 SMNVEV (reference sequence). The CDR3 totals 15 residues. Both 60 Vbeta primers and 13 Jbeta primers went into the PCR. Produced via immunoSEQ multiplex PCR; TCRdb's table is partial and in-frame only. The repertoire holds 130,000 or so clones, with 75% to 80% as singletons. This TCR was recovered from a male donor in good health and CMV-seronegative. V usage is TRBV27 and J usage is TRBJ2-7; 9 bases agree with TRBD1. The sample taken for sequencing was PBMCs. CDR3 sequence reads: CASSLVRDRVYEQYF. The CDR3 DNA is TGTGCCAGCAGTTTAGTCCGGGACAGGGTCTACGAGCAGTACTTC.